The rows below give T cell receptor beta chains drawn from one sample of a study of blood T cells in healthy people across ages. In TCRdb, the 5' RACE reads were re-called with MiXCR into one record per CDR3 protein. The sample gives about 1.7 million distinct CDR3 sequences, 25% to 30% of which show up once; 7.7% is in the top ten. The sequencing sample was made of blood. The origin of the receptors is a young woman in good health. The CDR3 runs from the conserved cysteine through the conserved F or W. A D gene is named only where the DNA matches it firmly. Expanded clones are given a class, and other clones once, few, many or no size at all.

J gene: TRBJ2-7
D gene: .
V gene: TRBV7-2
clone size: once
CDR3 protein: CASSSQQTNNEQYF
CDR3 DNA: TGTGCCAGCAGCTCTCAACAGACTAACAATGAGCAGTACTTC

J gene: TRBJ1-1
D gene: .
V gene: TRBV7-2
clone size: .
CDR3 protein: CASSNPGQNTEAFF
CDR3 DNA: TGTGCCAGCAGCAACCCCGGGCAGAACACTGAAGCTTTCTTT

J gene: TRBJ2-7
D gene: TRBD2
V gene: TRBV5-4
clone size: .
CDR3 protein: CASRAGTSGRSYEQYF
CDR3 DNA: TGTGCCAGCAGAGCCGGGACTAGCGGGCGCTCCTACGAGCAGTACTTC

J gene: TRBJ2-3
D gene: .
V gene: TRBV20-1
clone size: .
CDR3 protein: CSAIFRGRTDTQYF
CDR3 DNA: TGCAGTGCTATTTTCAGGGGACGCACAGATACGCAGTATTTT

J gene: TRBJ2-1
D gene: .
V gene: TRBV7-8
clone size: few
CDR3 protein: CASSFTASVQGNEQFF
CDR3 DNA: TGTGCCAGCAGCTTCACGGCGTCCGTTCAAGGCAATGAGCAGTTCTTC

J gene: TRBJ2-7
D gene: .
V gene: TRBV7-2
clone size: .
CDR3 protein: CASSVEQGGEQYF
CDR3 DNA: TGTGCCAGCAGCGTCGAACAGGGTGGCGAGCAGTACTTC

J gene: TRBJ2-1
D gene: TRBD2
V gene: TRBV29-1
clone size: many
CDR3 protein: CSVVARLAGNEQFF
CDR3 DNA: TGCAGCGTTGTCGCAAGACTAGCGGGAAATGAGCAGTTCTTC

J gene: TRBJ2-3
D gene: TRBD2
V gene: TRBV29-1
clone size: few
CDR3 protein: CSVASGRSADTQYF
CDR3 DNA: TGCAGCGTTGCTAGCGGGAGGTCTGCAGATACGCAGTATTTT

J gene: TRBJ1-5
D gene: .
V gene: TRBV4-3
clone size: few
CDR3 protein: CASSQGLVQPQHF
CDR3 DNA: TGCGCCAGCAGCCAAGGTCTGGTTCAGCCCCAGCATTTT

J gene: TRBJ2-7
D gene: TRBD1
V gene: TRBV7-2
clone size: many
CDR3 protein: CASSLDRGPSEQYF
CDR3 DNA: TGTGCCAGCAGCCTTGACAGGGGACCAAGCGAGCAGTACTTC

J gene: TRBJ2-5
D gene: .
V gene: TRBV3-1
clone size: .
CDR3 protein: CAGRRKETQYF
CDR3 DNA: TGTGCCGGCAGACGGAAAGAGACCCAGTACTTC

J gene: TRBJ1-2
D gene: .
V gene: TRBV3-1
clone size: .
CDR3 protein: CASSLYSSGVGYTF
CDR3 DNA: TGTGCCAGCAGCCTATACTCCTCAGGGGTGGGCTACACCTTC

J gene: TRBJ2-7
D gene: TRBD2
V gene: TRBV29-1
clone size: .
CDR3 protein: CSVVGRARYEQYF
CDR3 DNA: TGCAGCGTTGTCGGGAGGGCCAGGTACGAGCAGTACTTC

J gene: TRBJ1-2
D gene: .
V gene: TRBV12-3/TRBV12-4
clone size: few
CDR3 protein: CASRSSGAGYGYTF
CDR3 DNA: TGTGCCAGCAGGTCGTCGGGGGCGGGCTATGGCTACACCTTC

J gene: TRBJ1-5
D gene: TRBD1
V gene: TRBV18
clone size: few
CDR3 protein: CASSLQTGSGQPQHF
CDR3 DNA: TGTGCCAGCTCACTACAGACAGGGAGTGGGCAGCCCCAGCATTTT

J gene: TRBJ2-5
D gene: .
V gene: TRBV6-6
clone size: few
CDR3 protein: CASVSGVQETQYF
CDR3 DNA: TGTGCCAGCGTGAGTGGGGTGCAAGAGACCCAGTACTTC

J gene: TRBJ1-4
D gene: .
V gene: TRBV29-1
clone size: few
CDR3 protein: CGVEGANEKLFF
CDR3 DNA: TGCGGCGTTGAAGGAGCGAATGAAAAACTGTTTTTT

J gene: TRBJ2-3
D gene: .
V gene: TRBV6-6
clone size: .
CDR3 protein: CATSPGAQRSRPDTQYF
CDR3 DNA: TGTGCCACCAGCCCCGGGGCTCAGCGTAGTCGGCCAGATACGCAGTATTTT

J gene: TRBJ2-5
D gene: TRBD1
V gene: TRBV6-6
clone size: .
CDR3 protein: CASRNVQGALEETQYF
CDR3 DNA: TGTGCCAGCAGGAATGTACAGGGGGCGCTGGAAGAGACCCAGTACTTC

J gene: TRBJ2-7
D gene: .
V gene: TRBV9
clone size: many
CDR3 protein: CASSGGTYSYEQYF
CDR3 DNA: TGTGCCAGCAGCGGCGGGACTTATTCTTACGAGCAGTACTTC

J gene: TRBJ2-1
D gene: TRBD2
V gene: TRBV6-6
clone size: few
CDR3 protein: CASSFQREGIDEQFF
CDR3 DNA: TGTGCCAGCAGTTTCCAGCGGGAGGGCATCGATGAGCAGTTCTTC

J gene: TRBJ2-7
D gene: .
V gene: TRBV12-3/TRBV12-4
clone size: many
CDR3 protein: CASRPSREQYF
CDR3 DNA: TGTGCCAGCAGGCCCTCCCGCGAGCAGTACTTC

J gene: TRBJ2-3
D gene: TRBD1
V gene: TRBV11-2
clone size: .
CDR3 protein: CASSLERTGEQYF
CDR3 DNA: TGTGCCAGCAGCTTAGAGCGGACAGGGGAGCAGTATTTT

J gene: TRBJ1-4
D gene: TRBD1
V gene: TRBV28
clone size: .
CDR3 protein: CASSKVRRTGDPEKLFF
CDR3 DNA: TGTGCCAGCAGCAAAGTCCGCCGGACAGGTGATCCTGAAAAACTGTTTTTT

J gene: TRBJ1-5
D gene: .
V gene: TRBV24-1
clone size: .
CDR3 protein: CATSDSGSFGPQHF
CDR3 DNA: TGTGCCACCAGTGATTCAGGGAGCTTTGGGCCCCAGCATTTT

J gene: TRBJ2-5
D gene: TRBD2
V gene: TRBV7-2
clone size: .
CDR3 protein: CASSLNGRAFDEQYF
CDR3 DNA: TGTGCCAGCAGCTTAAACGGGAGGGCTTTCGATGAGCAGTACTTC

J gene: TRBJ1-1
D gene: .
V gene: TRBV19
clone size: .
CDR3 protein: CASYRTSRNTEAFF
CDR3 DNA: TGTGCCAGCTACAGGACTTCCCGGAACACTGAAGCTTTCTTT

J gene: TRBJ2-3
D gene: .
V gene: TRBV7-9
clone size: .
CDR3 protein: CASSLGMSPDTQYF
CDR3 DNA: TGTGCCAGCAGCTTGGGGATGTCCCCAGATACGCAGTATTTT

J gene: TRBJ2-7
D gene: TRBD2
V gene: TRBV7-2
clone size: .
CDR3 protein: CASSTKERGYEQYF
CDR3 DNA: TGTGCCAGCAGCACCAAAGAGCGGGGCTACGAGCAGTACTTC

J gene: TRBJ2-3
D gene: TRBD2
V gene: TRBV5-1
clone size: few
CDR3 protein: CASSLRPLRVAGAARDTQYF
CDR3 DNA: TGCGCCAGCAGCTTGAGACCCCTACGCGTAGCGGGGGCTGCGAGGGATACGCAGTATTTT

J gene: TRBJ2-3
D gene: .
V gene: TRBV12-3/TRBV12-4
clone size: .
CDR3 protein: CARVGGDTQYF
CDR3 DNA: TGTGCCAGAGTAGGGGGGGATACGCAGTATTTT

J gene: TRBJ2-3
D gene: TRBD1
V gene: TRBV24-1
clone size: few
CDR3 protein: CATSDLTGDFFTDTQYF
CDR3 DNA: TGTGCCACCAGTGATCTGACAGGGGATTTTTTCACAGATACGCAGTATTTT

J gene: TRBJ2-7
D gene: .
V gene: TRBV11-3
clone size: .
CDR3 protein: CASSLAVNSTVWLYYEQYF
CDR3 DNA: TGTGCCAGCAGCTTAGCAGTTAACAGCACCGTGTGGTTATACTACGAGCAGTACTTC

J gene: TRBJ2-7
D gene: TRBD2
V gene: TRBV6-5
clone size: .
CDR3 protein: CASSYESSGSHEQYF
CDR3 DNA: TGTGCCAGCAGTTACGAGTCTAGCGGTTCCCACGAGCAGTACTTC

J gene: TRBJ1-5
D gene: .
V gene: TRBV12-3/TRBV12-4
clone size: .
CDR3 protein: CASRGTGNLPQHF
CDR3 DNA: TGTGCCAGCAGGGGTACTGGGAATCTGCCCCAGCATTTT

J gene: TRBJ2-7
D gene: TRBD1
V gene: TRBV10-3
clone size: .
CDR3 protein: CAIRTGLEQYF
CDR3 DNA: TGTGCCATCAGGACAGGGCTCGAGCAGTACTTC

J gene: TRBJ2-5
D gene: TRBD2
V gene: TRBV20-1
clone size: .
CDR3 protein: CSARDETSGFEETQYF
CDR3 DNA: TGCAGTGCTAGAGATGAGACTAGCGGGTTCGAAGAGACCCAGTACTTC

J gene: TRBJ2-7
D gene: .
V gene: TRBV2
clone size: .
CDR3 protein: CASSEADLSYEQYF
CDR3 DNA: TGTGCCAGCAGTGAAGCGGACCTTTCCTACGAGCAGTACTTC

J gene: TRBJ1-6
D gene: .
V gene: TRBV12-3/TRBV12-4
clone size: few
CDR3 protein: CASIRGNLYNSPLHF
CDR3 DNA: TGTGCCAGCATCCGCGGTAATCTCTATAATTCACCCCTCCACTTT

J gene: TRBJ2-7
D gene: TRBD2
V gene: TRBV12-3/TRBV12-4
clone size: few
CDR3 protein: CASSLASGGTSSYEQYF
CDR3 DNA: TGTGCCAGCAGTTTGGCTAGCGGGGGTACTAGCTCCTACGAGCAGTACTTC

J gene: TRBJ2-3
D gene: TRBD1
V gene: TRBV5-1
clone size: few
CDR3 protein: CASSIYSQPTGGPTDTQYF
CDR3 DNA: TGCGCCAGCAGCATATATTCCCAACCGACAGGGGGTCCCACAGATACGCAGTATTTT

J gene: TRBJ2-7
D gene: TRBD1
V gene: TRBV4-1
clone size: .
CDR3 protein: CASSQDYGAKSRDRDHSYEQYF
CDR3 DNA: TGCGCCAGCAGCCAAGACTACGGCGCGAAGTCCCGGGACAGGGACCACTCCTACGAGCAGTACTTC

J gene: TRBJ2-5
D gene: .
V gene: TRBV7-2
clone size: many
CDR3 protein: CASSSSSETQYF
CDR3 DNA: TGTGCCAGCAGCTCCTCTTCAGAGACCCAGTACTTC

J gene: TRBJ1-5
D gene: TRBD1
V gene: TRBV7-2
clone size: many
CDR3 protein: CASSFSGTGDNQPQHF
CDR3 DNA: TGTGCCAGCAGCTTTAGTGGGACAGGTGACAATCAGCCCCAGCATTTT

J gene: TRBJ2-1
D gene: .
V gene: TRBV12-5
clone size: .
CDR3 protein: CASGINNEQFF
CDR3 DNA: TGTGCTAGTGGTATAAACAATGAGCAGTTCTTC

J gene: TRBJ2-1
D gene: .
V gene: TRBV5-1
clone size: many
CDR3 protein: CASGTNAGYNEQFF
CDR3 DNA: TGCGCCAGCGGTACGAACGCAGGGTACAATGAGCAGTTCTTC

J gene: TRBJ2-1
D gene: .
V gene: TRBV2
clone size: many
CDR3 protein: CASSTEYNEQFF
CDR3 DNA: TGTGCCAGCAGTACAGAGTACAATGAGCAGTTCTTC

J gene: TRBJ2-1
D gene: .
V gene: TRBV27
clone size: few
CDR3 protein: CASSLTATRLNEQFF
CDR3 DNA: TGTGCCAGCAGCTTGACAGCAACAAGGTTGAATGAGCAGTTCTTC

J gene: TRBJ2-7
D gene: TRBD2
V gene: TRBV3-1
clone size: .
CDR3 protein: CASSRREDYEQYF
CDR3 DNA: TGTGCCAGTAGCCGCCGGGAGGACTACGAGCAGTACTTC

J gene: TRBJ1-5
D gene: .
V gene: TRBV12-3/TRBV12-4
clone size: .
CDR3 protein: CATRVGDSNQPQHF
CDR3 DNA: TGTGCCACAAGGGTGGGGGATAGCAATCAGCCCCAGCATTTT

J gene: TRBJ2-4
D gene: .
V gene: TRBV6-5
clone size: .
CDR3 protein: CASTLRGFERDEQYF
CDR3 DNA: TGTGCCAGCACCCTCCGCGGATTTGAGAGAGATGAGCAGTACTTC

J gene: TRBJ2-3
D gene: .
V gene: TRBV27
clone size: .
CDR3 protein: CASSLNSYTDTQYF
CDR3 DNA: TGTGCCAGCAGTTTAAATAGTTACACAGATACGCAGTATTTT

J gene: TRBJ1-2
D gene: .
V gene: TRBV12-3/TRBV12-4
clone size: many
CDR3 protein: CASSSGPYGYTF
CDR3 DNA: TGTGCCAGCAGCTCGGGGCCCTATGGCTACACCTTC

J gene: TRBJ2-5
D gene: .
V gene: TRBV20-1
clone size: .
CDR3 protein: CSAGDLEGDSPQTQYF
CDR3 DNA: TGCAGTGCTGGAGACCTAGAGGGGGACTCCCCCCAGACCCAGTACTTC